The clone carrying this T cell receptor beta chain was seen a few times. Its antigen is as yet unknown. The data were taken from a study of CD8 T cells in ankylosing spondylitis. Whole-study results and caveats: Disease-associated clonotypes exhibited CD8+ identity and were relatively infrequent in peripheral blood.

Germline assignment: CDR1 ENHRY and CDR2 SYGVKD. V lost 3 bases to trimming and J lost 7 bases, with 18 bases between them. This CDR3 spans 15 amino acids. Quantitative 5'-RACE with molecular barcodes generated TCR beta libraries. Via MiXCR, TCRdb re-called the 5' RACE reads, giving one row per CDR3 protein. This repertoire shows approximately 190,000 distinct CDR3 sequences, around 13% found once; its top ten account for 9.5% to 11%. The sequence was collected from a female donor with ankylosing spondylitis or in good health (not recorded which). Sequences were obtained from blood, either unsorted or a sorted T cell fraction (not recorded which). The chain joins TRBV10-3 to TRBJ1-2; TRBD1 is a possible D gene (5 bases). DNA for the CDR3: TGTGCCATCAGTGATTGGCAGGGAGCTACCGTTGGCTACACCTTC. Translation: CAISDWQGATVGYTF.